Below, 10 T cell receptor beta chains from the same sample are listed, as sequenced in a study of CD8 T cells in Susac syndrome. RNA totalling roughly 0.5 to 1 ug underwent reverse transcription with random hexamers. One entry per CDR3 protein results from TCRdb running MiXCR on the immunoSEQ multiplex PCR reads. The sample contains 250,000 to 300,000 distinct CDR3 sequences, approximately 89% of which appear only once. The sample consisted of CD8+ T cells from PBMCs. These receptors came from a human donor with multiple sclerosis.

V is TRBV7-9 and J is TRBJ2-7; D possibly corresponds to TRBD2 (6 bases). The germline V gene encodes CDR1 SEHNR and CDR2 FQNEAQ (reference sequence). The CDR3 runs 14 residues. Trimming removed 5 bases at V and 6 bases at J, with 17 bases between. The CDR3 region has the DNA TGTGCCAGCAGCGGGACTCCGGGCCTTGGCGAGCAGTACTTC. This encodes CASSGTPGLGEQYF. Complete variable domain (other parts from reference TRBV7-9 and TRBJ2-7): DTGVSQNPRHKITKRGQNVTFRCDPISEHNRLYWYRQTLGQGPEFLTYFQNEAQLEKSRLLSDRFSAERPKGSFSTLEIQRTEQGDSAMYLCASSGTPGLGEQYFGPGTRLTVT.

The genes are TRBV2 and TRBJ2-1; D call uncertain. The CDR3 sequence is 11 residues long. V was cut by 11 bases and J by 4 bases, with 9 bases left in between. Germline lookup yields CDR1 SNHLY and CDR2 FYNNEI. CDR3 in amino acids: CAGLSYNEQFF. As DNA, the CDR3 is TGTGCCGGCCTCAGTTACAATGAGCAGTTCTTC.

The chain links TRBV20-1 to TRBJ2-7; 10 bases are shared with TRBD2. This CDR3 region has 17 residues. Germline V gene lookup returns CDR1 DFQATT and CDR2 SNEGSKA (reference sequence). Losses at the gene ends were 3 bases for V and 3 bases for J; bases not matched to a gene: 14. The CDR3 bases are TGCAGTGCTAGCCCATGGGAGTCTAGCGGGGGTCACTACGAGCAGTACTTC. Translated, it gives CSASPWESSGGHYEQYF.

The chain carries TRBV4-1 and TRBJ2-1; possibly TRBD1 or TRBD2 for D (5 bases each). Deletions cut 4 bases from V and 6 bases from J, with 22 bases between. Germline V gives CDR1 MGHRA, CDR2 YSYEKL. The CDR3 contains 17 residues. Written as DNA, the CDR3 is TGCGCCAGCAGCCCCGGGACCGAGTTTCCTGGGAGCAATGAGCAGTTCTTC. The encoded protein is CASSPGTEFPGSNEQFF.

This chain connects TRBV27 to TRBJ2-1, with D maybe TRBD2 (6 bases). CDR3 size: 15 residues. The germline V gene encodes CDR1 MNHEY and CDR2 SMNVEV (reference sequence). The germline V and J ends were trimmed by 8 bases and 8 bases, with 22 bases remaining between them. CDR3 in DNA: TGTGCCAGCCCCCTGGAGGGAGTGGGTTGCGATGAGCAGTTCTTC. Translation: CASPLEGVGCDEQFF.

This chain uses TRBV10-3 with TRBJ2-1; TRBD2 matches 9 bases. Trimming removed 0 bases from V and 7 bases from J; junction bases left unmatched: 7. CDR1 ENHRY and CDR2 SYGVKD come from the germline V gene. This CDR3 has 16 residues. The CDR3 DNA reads TGTGCCATCAGTGAGTCGTTAGCGGGAGCGGGTAATGAGCAGTTCTTC. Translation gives CAISESLAGAGNEQFF.

CDR3 protein: CASSQDSGGYEQYF. The CDR3 DNA is TGCGCCAGCAGCCAAGATTCGGGGGGCTACGAGCAGTACTTC. The V gene is TRBV4-1, the J gene TRBJ2-7; 7 nucleotides match TRBD2. With V trimmed by 0 bases and J by 3 bases, 2 bases remained unmatched. Germline loops: CDR1 MGHRA, CDR2 YSYEKL. This CDR3 is 14 amino acids long.

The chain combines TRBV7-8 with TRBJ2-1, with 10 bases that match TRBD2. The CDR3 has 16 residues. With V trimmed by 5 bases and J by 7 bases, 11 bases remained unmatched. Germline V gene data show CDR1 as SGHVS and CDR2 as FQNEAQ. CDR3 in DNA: TGTGCCAGCAGCGGGGGAAGCGGGAGGGCCGGTAATGAGCAGTTCTTC. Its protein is CASSGGSGRAGNEQFF.

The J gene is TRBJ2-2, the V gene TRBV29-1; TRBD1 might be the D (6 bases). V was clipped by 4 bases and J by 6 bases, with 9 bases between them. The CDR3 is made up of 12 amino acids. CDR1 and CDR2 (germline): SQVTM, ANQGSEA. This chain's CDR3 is CSVATGPGELFF. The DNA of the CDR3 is TGCAGCGTTGCTACAGGGCCCGGGGAGCTGTTTTTT.

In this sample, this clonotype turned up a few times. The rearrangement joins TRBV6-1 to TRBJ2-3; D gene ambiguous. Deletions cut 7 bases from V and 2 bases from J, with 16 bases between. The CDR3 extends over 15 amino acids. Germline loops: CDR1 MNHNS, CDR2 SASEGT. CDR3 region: CASTWATSPTDTQYF. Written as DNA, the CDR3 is TGTGCCAGCACGTGGGCGACGTCGCCCACAGATACGCAGTATTTT.